Listed below are T cell receptor beta chains from one sample, sequenced in a study of beta chain features in type 1 diabetes. Libraries were prepared by immunoSEQ multiplex PCR; TCRdb keeps only in-frame clonotypes and omits some of them. The table lists approximately 360,000 clones, 10% to 15% of them singletons. The sequencing input was naive CD4+ T cells from blood. The receptors were gathered from a woman aged 18-35 years with type 1 diabetes. CDR3s include the opening cysteine and the closing phenylalanine or tryptophan. D genes are given only for firm matches. Size tells how often a clone was seen (once, few, many) or the class of an expanded clone, and some rows leave it out.

>TRBJ1-1|TRBV4-1|-|-
CASSPMRLTNTEAFF
TGCGCCAGCAGCCCTATGCGACTCACGAACACTGAAGCTTTCTTT
>TRBJ2-3|TRBV4-2|-|-
CASSPGDAQYF
TGTGCCAGCAGCCCAGGGGACGCGCAGTATTTT
>TRBJ2-7|TRBV20-1|-|TRBD1
CSAYRGYEQYF
TGCAGTGCATACAGGGGGTACGAGCAGTACTTC
>TRBJ2-6|TRBV5-1|-|-
CASSWSSGANVLTF
TGCGCCAGCAGTTGGAGCTCTGGGGCCAACGTCCTGACTTTC
>TRBJ1-2|TRBV7-9|few|-
CASSSHPVYGYTF
TGTGCCAGCAGTTCGCATCCAGTCTATGGCTACACCTTC
>TRBJ1-1|TRBV6-5|few|-
CASSYFNKNTEAFF
TGTGCCAGCAGTTACTTTAACAAAAACACTGAAGCTTTCTTT
>TRBJ2-1|TRBV11-2|few|TRBD1
CASSFGQGYNEQFF
TGTGCCAGCAGCTTCGGACAGGGCTACAATGAGCAGTTCTTC
>TRBJ1-2|TRBV4-3|few|-
CASSPEGVRVHGYTF
TGCGCCAGCAGCCCTGAGGGAGTGAGGGTACACGGCTACACCTTC
>TRBJ2-7|TRBV11-1|few|TRBD2
CASSTTTSGDYPYEQYF
TGTGCCAGCAGCACAACGACTAGCGGTGATTACCCCTACGAGCAGTACTTC
>TRBJ1-2|TRBV7-2|-|-
CASSRLRGGYTF
TGTGCCAGCAGCCGCCTACGGGGTGGCTACACCTTC
>TRBJ2-7|TRBV28|-|TRBD1
CASSLAGGPYEQYF
TGTGCCAGCAGTTTAGCAGGGGGCCCCTACGAGCAGTACTTC
>TRBJ2-7|TRBV9|-|TRBD1
CASSPGQVGLGEQYF
TGTGCCAGCAGCCCGGGACAGGTGGGGCTAGGGGAGCAGTACTTC
>TRBJ2-1|TRBV6-6|once|-
CASSLSYNEQFF
TGTGCCAGCAGTTTGTCGTACAATGAGCAGTTCTTC
>TRBJ2-3|TRBV30|-|-
CAWSIRSTDTQYF
TGTGCCTGGAGTATACGGAGCACAGATACGCAGTATTTT
>TRBJ2-7|TRBV6-6|-|TRBD2
CASRPTSGGGEQYF
TGTGCCAGCAGGCCCACTAGCGGGGGGGGTGAGCAGTACTTC
>TRBJ2-5|TRBV7-9|few|TRBD1
CASSRDSKETQYF
TGTGCCAGCAGTCGGGACAGCAAAGAGACCCAGTACTTC
>TRBJ1-5|TRBV29-1|-|TRBD1
CSVGGQNQPQHF
TGCAGCGTTGGGGGACAGAATCAGCCCCAGCATTTT
>TRBJ2-1|TRBV7-2|once|TRBD2
CASSSGTSGYNEQFF
TGTGCCAGCAGCTCCGGGACTAGCGGGTACAATGAGCAGTTCTTC
>TRBJ1-2|TRBV19|few|-
CASRVGTNYGYTF
TGTGCCAGTAGGGTTGGCACGAACTATGGCTACACCTTC
>TRBJ1-6|TRBV25-1|-|-
CTSSEGSIGWPPLHF
TGTACCAGCAGTGAAGGTAGCATAGGCTGGCCACCCCTCCACTTT
>TRBJ2-3|TRBV7-2|few|TRBD1
CASSRGTVTDTQYF
TGTGCCAGCAGCCGTGGGACAGTAACAGATACGCAGTATTTT
>TRBJ1-5|TRBV5-4|few|-
CASSFGGDSNQPQHF
TGTGCCAGCAGCTTCGGGGGGGATAGCAATCAGCCCCAGCATTTT
>TRBJ2-1|TRBV19|few|TRBD2
CASRNSGRAVNEQFF
TGTGCCAGTAGAAACAGCGGGAGGGCCGTTAATGAGCAGTTCTTC
>TRBJ2-6|TRBV10-3|-|TRBD1
CAIREAGGFGANVLTF
TGTGCCATCAGGGAGGCAGGGGGCTTTGGGGCCAACGTCCTGACTTTC
>TRBJ1-4|TRBV9|-|-
CASSVAERVSNEKLFF
TGTGCCAGCAGCGTAGCTGAACGCGTATCTAATGAAAAACTGTTTTTT
>TRBJ1-2|TRBV18|-|TRBD1
CASSPLTGGSGGYTF
TGTGCCAGCTCACCCCTGACAGGGGGCTCGGGTGGCTACACCTTC
>TRBJ2-5|TRBV6-6|-|-
CASSRPGQETQYF
TGTGCCAGCAGCAGACCGGGTCAAGAGACCCAGTACTTC
>TRBJ1-1|TRBV4-3|few|-
CASSPIMNTEAFF
TGCGCCAGCAGCCCAATCATGAACACTGAAGCTTTCTTT
>TRBJ1-1|TRBV18|-|-
CASSPRELEAFF
TGTGCCAGCTCACCTCGGGAGCTTGAAGCTTTCTTT
>TRBJ2-5|TRBV5-1|few|TRBD1
CASSLASGQQETQYF
TGCGCCAGCAGCTTGGCCTCGGGACAGCAAGAGACCCAGTACTTC
>TRBJ2-3|TRBV6-5|-|TRBD2
CASSSGVAGGTQYF
TGTGCCAGCAGTTCCGGGGTAGCGGGGGGTACGCAGTATTTT
>TRBJ2-2|TRBV5-1|-|-
CASSVQGTGELFF
TGCGCCAGCAGCGTACAGGGAACCGGGGAGCTGTTTTTT
>TRBJ1-1|TRBV14|few|-
CASGQSTEAFF
TGTGCCAGCGGACAGTCCACTGAAGCTTTCTTT
>TRBJ2-7|TRBV7-9|-|-
CASSLDSGSREQYF
TGTGCCAGCAGCTTGGACAGCGGCTCTCGGGAGCAGTACTTC
>TRBJ1-4|TRBV14|few|-
CASREDGTNEKLFF
TGTGCCAGCAGGGAGGATGGAACTAATGAAAAACTGTTTTTT
>TRBJ2-3|TRBV7-2|-|TRBD1
CASSRLGTGHTDTQYF
TGTGCCAGCAGCCGCCTTGGGACAGGCCACACAGATACGCAGTATTTT
>TRBJ2-7|TRBV7-2|few|-
CASSRPGHSYEQYF
TGTGCCAGCAGCCGACCGGGACATTCGTACGAGCAGTACTTC
>TRBJ2-3|TRBV9|few|TRBD2
CASSPLAGTTDTQYF
TGTGCCAGCAGCCCGTTAGCGGGGACCACAGATACGCAGTATTTT
>TRBJ2-1|TRBV27|-|TRBD2
CASRSGRGNEQFF
TGTGCCAGCAGGAGCGGGAGAGGGAATGAGCAGTTCTTC
>TRBJ2-3|TRBV7-8|few|-
CASSLVSVHIQYF
TGTGCCAGCAGCTTAGTAAGCGTTCATATCCAGTATTTT
>TRBJ2-7|TRBV28|few|-
CASSLSPQVSYEQYF
TGTGCCAGCAGTTTAAGTCCCCAGGTCTCCTACGAGCAGTACTTC
>TRBJ1-2|TRBV9|-|TRBD1
CASSRGTGLLFGNYGYTF
TGTGCCAGCAGCAGAGGGACAGGGCTTCTTTTTGGGAACTATGGCTACACCTTC